These 3 T cell receptor beta chains were all obtained from the same sample, sequenced in a study of long-term antiretroviral therapy in people with HIV. This was the immunoSEQ v3.0 assay at survey level. Sequenced by immunoSEQ multiplex PCR; TCRdb stores in-frame clones only, minus some. The sample shows around 21,000 clones, approximately 90% of them seen only once. The input for sequencing was unsorted PBMCs, taken 2.3 years after starting antiretroviral therapy. Receptors were obtained from a man between 60 and 75 years old with HIV.

J is TRBJ1-1 and V is TRBV7-8, with a tentative D call TRBD1 (5 bases). Trimming removed 2 bases at V and 1 base at J, with 11 bases between. CDR1 and CDR2 from the germline V gene are SGHVS and FQNEAQ. The CDR3 sequence is 15 residues long. The CDR3 loop reads CASSLLLTANTEAFF. The CDR3 DNA reads TGTGCCAGCAGCTTACTTTTGACAGCGAACACTGAAGCTTTCTTT.

This clone has a single count. The CDR3 nucleotides read TGTGCCAGCAGCGTAGCAGGGGGTAATGAAAAACTGTTTTTT. This gives the protein CASSVAGGNEKLFF. V gene TRBV9 combines with J gene TRBJ1-4; 7 bases fit TRBD1. The CDR3 has 14 amino acids. The germline gives CDR1 SGDLS, CDR2 YYNGEE. J gave up 4 bases and V 0 bases, and 0 bases lay outside the gene matches.

This chain uses TRBV10-1 with TRBJ2-7; 9 bases map to TRBD1. Trimming cost V 2 bases and J 1 base; bases outside gene matches: 3. Germline CDR1 and CDR2: WNHNN and SYGVQD (reference sequence). The CDR3 has 15 residues. As DNA, the CDR3 is TGCGCCAGCAGTGAGGGACAGGGGATATCCTACGAGCAGTACTTC. Amino acids: CASSEGQGISYEQYF.